This TCR beta chain was obtained from a study of blood T cell repertoires in COVID-19 (dated by TCRdb to the early 2020s). For the study in its entirety: Samples covering the acute and convalescent phases of COVID-19 were provided by collaborators in the United States, Italy and Spain. The prospective study material was composed of cDNA or gDNA derived from T cells, B-cell-depleted T cells, or PBMCs. Subjects who had been exposed to COVID-19, were actively infected with it, or had recovered from it provided the deeply sampled blood TCRbeta repertoires that made up the dataset. The repertoires were released in a freely available public database intended as a resource for research on the immune response to SARS-CoV-2. Samples were obtained from the ongoing ImmuneRACE study (first 160 participants) and from over 1,000 subjects provided by 6 global collaborators. A de-identified subject ID, COVID-19 status, age in years and sex were almost always included in the sample metadata. Where available, HLA class I and class II types were taken from metadata supplied by the sample provider and were not determined by assay-based typing.

Trimming removed 7 bases from V and 9 bases from J, leaving 15 bases between the germline ends. The CDR3 goes from the cysteine to the phenylalanine over 13 residues. The CDR3 DNA has 39 bases and is translated from base 1. As encoded in the germline V gene, CDR1 is MNHEY while CDR2 is SVGAGI. Points on this clone: Its antigen remains unidentified. The sample holds no much larger clone one base away, and base qualities are not on file.

The investigation overall reported the following: The quantity of clinical and demographic metadata differed by source and by participant and was supplied without curation.

TCRbeta CDR3 regions were amplified from genomic DNA using the immunoSEQ Assay, a bias-controlled multiplex PCR. The original pipeline was this. Within the assay, amplification of reference gene primers was used to estimate how many nucleated cells each sample contained. To quantify the absolute abundance of each unique TCRbeta CDR3 rearrangement, sequence reads were collapsed and filtered. For each sample, productive Simpson clonality was calculated as the square root of Simpson's diversity index across productive rearrangements. TCRdb carries this immuneACCESS record with in-frame sequences only. Its versions omit some clonotypes, under half of them owing to an unresolved V gene in the studies checked, with the rest unexplained. The DNA gave D and trimming, while V, J and clone size come from that table. This sample comprises 70,000 to 100,000 clones, 70% to 90% of them detected only once. The ten biggest clones cover around 3% of the sample.

The collaborating institutions used their own protocols to collect whole blood in K2EDTA tubes. For TCRbeta analysis, collaborators shipped samples as frozen whole blood, isolated PBMCs, or DNA extracted from either of those sample types. The clonotype originates from an elderly woman with acute or convalescent COVID-19. Material: peripheral blood. The chain couples TRBV6-5 to TRBJ1-4, with TRBD1 as a weak D call on 6 bases. The nucleotide sequence is given as TGTGCCAGCACGGAACATGGGGACAAAAAACTGTTTTTT. This yields the protein CASTEHGDKKLFF.